This TCR beta chain was sequenced in a study of response to subunit inactivated influenza vaccine. In TCRdb, the RT-PCR reads were re-called with MiXCR into one record per CDR3 protein. Among more than 450,000 distinct CDR3 sequences listed, 11% were seen once. The sample also formed part of further work on T cells expressing NK-cell markers. From that study: The authors made TCR beta cDNA libraries by 5'RACE template switching. This switching added a universal primer site and UMIs. Cells sorted as CD3+CD56+NKG2C+, CD3+CD56+NKG2C- and CD3+CD56-NKG2C+ T cells supplied the TCR beta repertoires. HCMV seropositivity characterized most of the eight sequenced donors, and seronegativity one. Sorting was limited to alpha-beta TCR-expressing T cells with an anti-gamma-delta TCR antibody in several experiments. The CD3+CD56-NKG2C+ fraction was also led by these clonotypes in a few donors.

The sequence was collected from a man aged 50-59 years who received an inactivated influenza vaccine. This material consisted of PBMCs from blood, taken on the day of vaccination.

CDR3 nucleotide sequence: TGCAGCGCACGCGAAAAGACAGGAAAAGCTTTCTTT. Its translation is CSAREKTGKAFF. The rearrangement uses TRBV29-1 and TRBJ1-1, with D possibly matching TRBD1 (6 bases). The germline V gene encodes CDR1 SQVTM and CDR2 ANQGSEA. The CDR3 runs to 12 residues. Trimming shortened V by 7 bases and J by 9 bases, and 18 bases separated the two germline ends.